The 7 T cell receptor beta chains listed next were all sequenced from one sample in a study of immune heterogeneity within non-small cell lung tumors. TCR beta CDR3 regions came from multiplex PCR with 32 forward V and 13 reverse J primers. TCRdb re-called the multiplex PCR reads through MiXCR, storing one row per CDR3 protein. The profile shows some 22,000 distinct CDR3 sequences, less than 35% of them singletons. Template was bulk tumor genomic DNA, about 620 ng per sample. Widely spaced biopsies, several per primary tumor, were obtained at surgery. The study enrolled patients with untreated, newly diagnosed non-small cell lung cancer who underwent curative surgery. Sequencing was carried out using lung tumor tissue. These receptors were obtained from a man between 35 and 55 years old with non-small cell lung cancer.

This clonotype was recorded at least ten times. The chain is built from TRBV4-2 and TRBJ1-5; D is perhaps TRBD1 (6 bases). Trimming removed 2 bases at V and 2 bases at J, with 10 bases between. From germline, CDR1 is LGHNA and CDR2 YNFKEQ. This CDR3 is 15 amino acids long. As DNA, the CDR3 is TGTGCCAGCAGCCAACCGACAGGCGGCAATCAGCCCCAGCATTTT. Amino acid sequence: CASSQPTGGNQPQHF.

The chain has TRBV10-3 and TRBJ2-2; 8 bases fit TRBD1. V dropped 6 bases and J dropped 2; count of bases not matched to a gene: 8. In germline, CDR1 is ENHRY, CDR2 SYGVKD. The CDR3 extends over 16 amino acids. This chain's CDR3 is CAISPPQGVNTGELFF. For the CDR3, the DNA is TGTGCCATCAGCCCTCCACAGGGGGTTAACACCGGGGAGCTGTTTTTT.

In its sample, this clonotype was seen a few times. As DNA, the CDR3 is TGCAGTGCTAGAGATTGGTCAGGCGGGAGTGGATACAATGAGCAGTTCTTC. It yields the protein CSARDWSGGSGYNEQFF. This chain uses TRBV20-1 with TRBJ2-1, with TRBD2 matching 7 bases. The CDR3 extends over 17 amino acids. V lost 0 bases to trimming and J lost 4 bases; unmatched junction nucleotides: 12. Germline CDR1 is DFQATT and CDR2 is SNEGSKA (reference sequence).

As to this clonotype: A read error may explain this, as a much larger clone is one base away. The chain couples TRBV5-1 to TRBJ1-2; D is perhaps TRBD1 (5 bases). The germline V gene has CDR1 SGHRS and CDR2 YFSETQ. The V gene lost 2 bases and the J gene lost 7 bases, with 12 bases spanning the gap. This CDR3 contains 13 residues. DNA for the CDR3: TGCGCCAGCAGCTTCTCGACAGAGGGTGGCTACACCTTC. This translates into CASSFSTEGGYTF.

As concerns this clonotype: A much larger clone sits a single nucleotide away, making a read error possible. The chain joins TRBV20-1 to TRBJ2-7, with D unresolved. Germline V gene lookup returns CDR1 DFQATT and CDR2 SNEGSKA (reference sequence). There are 14 residues in the CDR3. CDR3 DNA sequence: TGCAGTCTCCCCGGTAGGGTGAACTCCTACGCGCAGTACTTC. The encoded protein is CSLPGRVNSYAQYF.

The chain is built from TRBV12-3 or TRBV12-4 and TRBJ2-3; D may be TRBD1 (5 bases). Deletions cut 2 bases from V and 2 bases from J, with 14 bases between. This CDR3 spans 16 amino acids. For the CDR3, the DNA is TGTGCCAGCAGTTTAAACAGGCGGATTCTCACAGATACGCAGTATTTT. Protein sequence: CASSLNRRILTDTQYF.

In the case of this clonotype: A much larger clone lies a single base off, so this may be a read error. V usage is TRBV10-3 and J usage is TRBJ1-2; D may be TRBD1 (6 bases). Germline CDR1 ENHRY, CDR2 SYGVKD. The CDR3 contains 14 residues. V dropped 10 bases and J dropped 8 bases, with 23 bases sitting between them. The CDR3 here is CASRTGAGDWGYTF. In DNA form, the CDR3 reads TGTGCCAGCCGGACCGGGGCAGGGGACTGGGGCTACACCTTC.